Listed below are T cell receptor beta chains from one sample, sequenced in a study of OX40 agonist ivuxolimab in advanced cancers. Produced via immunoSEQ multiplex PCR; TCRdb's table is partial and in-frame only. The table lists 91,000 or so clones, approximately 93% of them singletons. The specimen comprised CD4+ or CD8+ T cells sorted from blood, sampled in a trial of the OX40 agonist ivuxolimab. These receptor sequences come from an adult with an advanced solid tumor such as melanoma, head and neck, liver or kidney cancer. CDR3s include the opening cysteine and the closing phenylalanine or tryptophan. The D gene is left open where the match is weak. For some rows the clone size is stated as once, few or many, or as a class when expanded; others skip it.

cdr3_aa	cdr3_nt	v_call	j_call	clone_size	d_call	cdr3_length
CASSVAGMVNTGELFF	TGTGCCAGCAGCGTAGCGGGGATGGTCAACACCGGGGAGCTGTTTTTT	TRBV9	TRBJ2-2	once	NA	16
CASRSGLAEQETQYF	TGTGCCAGCCGTTCGGGGCTAGCGGAGCAAGAGACCCAGTACTTC	TRBV7-2	TRBJ2-5	NA	TRBD2	15
CASTPRRGKETQYF	TGTGCCAGCACCCCGAGGAGGGGAAAAGAGACCCAGTACTTC	TRBV7-2	TRBJ2-5	NA	NA	14
CASSRTEENTIYF	TGTGCCAGCAGTCGGACAGAGGAAAACACCATATATTTT	TRBV6-5	TRBJ1-3	NA	NA	13
CASSLGFFRGSGANVLTF	TGTGCCAGCAGCTTGGGGTTCTTCAGGGGGTCAGGGGCCAACGTCCTGACTTTC	TRBV5-4	TRBJ2-6	NA	TRBD1	18
CASTFVGQGSSYEQYF	TGTGCCAGCACCTTTGTGGGGCAGGGGAGCTCCTACGAGCAGTACTTC	TRBV2	TRBJ2-7	once	NA	16
CASNGQGSSYNEQFF	TGTGCCAGCAACGGACAGGGGAGCTCCTACAATGAGCAGTTCTTC	TRBV2	TRBJ2-1	once	TRBD1	15
CASRPGTSGSYNEQFF	TGTGCCAGCAGACCCGGGACTAGCGGCTCCTACAATGAGCAGTTCTTC	TRBV6-6	TRBJ2-1	once	TRBD2	16
CASSLVPSGLPREQYF	TGTGCCAGCAGCTTAGTGCCTAGCGGGTTGCCCCGGGAGCAGTACTTC	TRBV7-2	TRBJ2-7	once	TRBD2	16
CASSLVSWGGGENTEAFF	TGTGCCAGCAGCTTAGTAAGTTGGGGCGGGGGCGAGAACACTGAAGCTTTCTTT	TRBV7-2	TRBJ1-1	once	NA	18
CASSPQGHYGYTF	TGCGCCAGCAGCCCCCAGGGACACTATGGCTACACCTTC	TRBV5-1	TRBJ1-2	NA	NA	13
CASSPFSGANVLTF	TGTGCCAGCTCACCTTTCTCTGGGGCCAACGTCCTGACTTTC	TRBV18	TRBJ2-6	NA	NA	14
CASTPRGGRGEQFF	TGTGCCAGCACCCCCCGGGGGGGACGAGGTGAGCAGTTCTTC	TRBV7-9	TRBJ2-1	NA	TRBD2	14
CASSDRGTGTGNTIYF	TGTGCCAGCTCGGACAGAGGGACAGGGACTGGAAACACCATATATTTT	TRBV18	TRBJ1-3	NA	TRBD1	16
CASSTVATSGRNEQFF	TGTGCCAGCAGCACCGTTGCAACTAGCGGGAGGAATGAGCAGTTCTTC	TRBV5-4	TRBJ2-1	NA	TRBD2	16
CASSKGTGGSYEQYF	TGTGCCAGTAGTAAGGGGACAGGGGGCTCCTACGAGCAGTACTTC	TRBV19	TRBJ2-7	NA	TRBD1	15
CASSQGTGVYNEQFF	TGTGCCAGCAGCCAAGGGACAGGGGTCTACAATGAGCAGTTCTTC	TRBV5-5	TRBJ2-1	NA	TRBD1	15
CASSILGRGTSGANVLTF	TGTGCCAGTAGTATACTCGGCAGGGGGACCTCTGGGGCCAACGTCCTGACTTTC	TRBV19	TRBJ2-6	NA	TRBD1	18
CSATGYKIVEGGGYGYTF	TGCAGCGCTACGGGATACAAAATAGTCGAAGGAGGGGGTTATGGCTACACCTTC	TRBV29-1	TRBJ1-2	NA	NA	18
CASSPRTGSNQPQHF	TGTGCCAGCAGCCCGAGGACAGGGAGCAATCAGCCCCAGCATTTT	TRBV7-2	TRBJ1-5	NA	TRBD1	15
CASSPGLGRNEQYF	TGCGCCAGCAGCCCTGGGTTGGGGAGGAACGAGCAGTACTTC	TRBV4-1	TRBJ2-7	NA	NA	14
CASSNDRTQGYTF	TGTGCCAGCAGTAATGACCGAACCCAGGGCTACACCTTC	TRBV11-2	TRBJ1-2	NA	NA	13
CASSTGPQGPYTGELFF	TGCGCCAGCAGCACCGGGCCACAGGGGCCCTACACCGGGGAGCTGTTTTTT	TRBV5-1	TRBJ2-2	NA	TRBD1	17
CASAGSSYEQYF	TGTGCCAGCGCAGGGAGCTCCTACGAGCAGTACTTC	TRBV19	TRBJ2-7	NA	NA	12
CASSFQAGYGNEQYF	TGTGCCAGCAGCTTTCAAGCGGGGTATGGTAACGAGCAGTACTTC	TRBV7-2	TRBJ2-7	NA	TRBD2	15
CASSARQTSTDTQYF	TGTGCCAGCAGCGCCCGACAGACTAGCACAGATACGCAGTATTTT	TRBV9	TRBJ2-3	once	NA	15
CASSLWDRGPSQPQHF	TGTGCCAGCAGCTTGTGGGACAGGGGTCCGTCTCAGCCCCAGCATTTT	TRBV5-4	TRBJ1-5	NA	TRBD1	16
CASSVVSGRAGELFF	TGTGCCAGCAGCGTAGTTAGCGGGAGGGCCGGGGAGCTGTTTTTT	TRBV9	TRBJ2-2	NA	TRBD2	15
CASSYLTGAYEQYF	TGTGCCAGCAGTTATTTGACAGGCGCCTACGAGCAGTACTTC	TRBV6-5	TRBJ2-7	once	NA	14
CASSLVSGSSYNEQFF	TGCGCCAGCAGCTTGGTGTCGGGGAGCTCCTACAATGAGCAGTTCTTC	TRBV5-1	TRBJ2-1	NA	NA	16
CASSAQGLAGNEQYF	TGTGCCAGCAGTGCGCAGGGACTAGCAGGGAACGAGCAGTACTTC	TRBV28	TRBJ2-7	once	TRBD2	15
CASSYSRHDDYTF	TGTGCCAGCAGTTACTCTCGACACGATGACTACACCTTC	TRBV6-6	TRBJ1-2	NA	NA	13
CASSPHGDGVYEQYF	TGTGCCAGCAGCCCTCATGGGGACGGTGTCTACGAGCAGTACTTC	TRBV9	TRBJ2-7	NA	NA	15
CASSQEAGYEKLFF	TGCGCCAGCAGCCAAGAGGCAGGGTATGAAAAACTGTTTTTT	TRBV4-3	TRBJ1-4	NA	NA	14
CAISESSRAGELFF	TGTGCCATCAGTGAGTCGTCCAGAGCCGGGGAGCTGTTTTTT	TRBV10-3	TRBJ2-2	NA	NA	14
CASSLTTNTGELFF	TGTGCCAGCAGCTTAACAACGAACACCGGGGAGCTGTTTTTT	TRBV7-3	TRBJ2-2	NA	NA	14
CAGRTSRETGELFF	TGTGCCGGCCGAACTAGCCGAGAGACCGGGGAGCTGTTTTTT	TRBV7-8	TRBJ2-2	NA	NA	14
CASSYSARNQPQHF	TGTGCCAGCAGTTACTCCGCCAGAAATCAGCCCCAGCATTTT	TRBV6-5	TRBJ1-5	NA	NA	14
CASSLASVEQYF	TGTGCCAGCAGCTTAGCTTCGGTCGAGCAGTACTTC	TRBV7-7	TRBJ2-7	NA	NA	12
CASSRAGGPIHEQYF	TGTGCCAGCAGTCGAGCGGGAGGGCCAATCCACGAGCAGTACTTC	TRBV28	TRBJ2-7	NA	TRBD2	15
CASSLAGTSNQPQHF	TGTGCCAGCAGCTTAGCGGGGACATCCAATCAGCCCCAGCATTTT	TRBV7-9	TRBJ1-5	NA	NA	15
CASSEWMVGELFF	TGTGCCAGCAGCGAGTGGATGGTCGGGGAGCTGTTTTTT	TRBV9	TRBJ2-2	once	NA	13
CASSEGDYEQYF	TGCGCCAGCAGTGAGGGGGACTACGAGCAGTACTTC	TRBV10-2	TRBJ2-7	NA	NA	12
CASSPELGQTNYGYTF	TGTGCCAGCTCACCAGAACTTGGACAGACTAACTATGGCTACACCTTC	TRBV18	TRBJ1-2	once	NA	16
CASISGAKNYGYTF	TGTGCCAGCATCAGTGGGGCAAAAAACTATGGCTACACCTTC	TRBV28	TRBJ1-2	once	NA	14
CAWTALDKETQYF	TGTGCCTGGACCGCCCTGGACAAGGAGACCCAGTACTTC	TRBV30	TRBJ2-5	NA	NA	13
CAIRGQGAIHEQFF	TGTGCCATCAGGGGACAGGGGGCAATCCATGAGCAGTTCTTC	TRBV10-3	TRBJ2-1	NA	TRBD1	14
CASSTRTGEQPQHF	TGTGCCAGCAGCACAAGGACAGGGGAACAGCCCCAGCATTTT	TRBV7-2	TRBJ1-5	NA	TRBD1	14
CASSIGRIRGRRNQPQHF	TGTGCCAGTAGTATAGGACGGATCAGGGGGCGTCGCAATCAGCCCCAGCATTTT	TRBV19	TRBJ1-5	NA	TRBD1	18
CASSFGTGRITSTDTQYF	TGCGCCAGCAGTTTCGGGACGGGGAGGATCACTAGCACAGATACGCAGTATTTT	TRBV5-1	TRBJ2-3	NA	NA	18
CASSIEGVTGELFF	TGTGCCAGTAGTATAGAGGGCGTGACCGGGGAGCTGTTTTTT	TRBV19	TRBJ2-2	NA	NA	14
CASSIRTSGEGPQYF	TGTGCCAGCAGCATTCGGACTAGCGGGGAGGGCCCCCAGTACTTC	TRBV11-2	TRBJ2-5	NA	TRBD2	15
CASSPGTDYGYTF	TGTGCCAGTAGTCCCGGGACGGACTATGGCTACACCTTC	TRBV19	TRBJ1-2	NA	NA	13
CASSLVFRGPFFNEQYF	TGTGCCAGCAGCTTAGTATTCAGGGGACCTTTCTTCAACGAGCAGTACTTC	TRBV7-9	TRBJ2-7	NA	NA	17
CASSVGDSMNTEAFF	TGTGCCAGCAGCGTAGGAGACAGCATGAACACTGAAGCTTTCTTT	TRBV9	TRBJ1-1	NA	NA	15
CASSQTSGRTTDTQYF	TGTGCCAGCTCCCAGACTAGCGGGAGGACCACAGATACGCAGTATTTT	TRBV18	TRBJ2-3	NA	TRBD2	16